Presented here are 17 T cell receptor beta chains from one specimen sequenced in a study of regulatory T cells in long-lasting Graves disease. For TCR beta, libraries came from iRepertoire HTBI primers and Arm-PCR of CDR3 regions. One entry per CDR3 protein results from TCRdb running MiXCR on the multiplex PCR reads. This sample has around 230,000 distinct CDR3 sequences, with about 16% found just once. The time point here: newly diagnosed GD, antithyroid drugs for less than 3 months. Construction of the TCR library relied on RNA isolated from PBMCs. The material sequenced was peripheral blood mononuclear cells (PBMCs), taken at new diagnosis, from a patient treated with antithyroid drugs. The receptors here all came from a female donor with Graves disease.

In its sample, this clonotype was seen many times. The V and J genes are TRBV5-1 and TRBJ2-3; D call uncertain. The CDR3 is made up of 14 amino acids. Trimming shortened V by 2 bases and J by 0 bases, and 7 bases separated the two germline ends. Germline CDR1 SGHRS, CDR2 YFSETQ. The CDR3 loop reads CASSLHPSTDTQYF. The CDR3 nucleotides read TGCGCCAGCAGCTTACACCCTAGCACAGATACGCAGTATTTT.

This clonotype was detected ten times or more. The V and J genes are TRBV20-1 and TRBJ2-7, with 9 bases lining up with TRBD2. The CDR3 runs 19 residues. Germline CDR1 is DFQATT and CDR2 is SNEGSKA (reference sequence). V lost 0 bases, J lost 2 bases, and 17 bases stayed unmatched. The CDR3 bases are TGCAGTGCTAGAGACGCGGGGGGGGGGCAGGGTTCGGTCCCCTACGAGCAGTACTTC. Protein: CSARDAGGGQGSVPYEQYF.

On this clonotype: One base away lies a much larger clone, so this may be a sequencing read error. The chain is built from TRBV5-6 and TRBJ1-1; D might be TRBD1 (5 bases). Germline CDR1 and CDR2: SGHDT and YYEEEE. The CDR3 has 14 residues. The CDR3 spells CASSFRDAYTEASF. The DNA of the CDR3 is TGTGCCAGCAGCTTCAGGGATGCGTACACTGAAGCTTCCTTT. Variable domain in full (rest from reference TRBV5-6 and TRBJ1-1): DAGVTQSPTHLIKTRGQQVTLRCSPKSGHDTVSWYQQALGQGPQFIFQYYEEEERQRGNFPDRFSGHQFPNYSSELNVNALLLGDSALYLCASSFRDAYTEASFGQGTRLTVV.

This clonotype appeared a few times. The rearrangement links TRBV4-3 to TRBJ2-2; D remains unclear. The CDR3 runs 13 residues. V shed 0 bases and J shed 6 bases, with 5 bases lying between them. CDR1 and CDR2 from the germline V gene are LGHNA and YSLEER. CDR3: CASSQELSGELFF. The CDR3 nucleotides are TGCGCCAGCAGCCAAGAATTATCCGGGGAGCTGTTTTTT.

On this clonotype itself: A single base separates this from a much larger clone, so it may be a read error. The CDR3 does not close with the conserved phenylalanine or tryptophan, likely indicating a read error. The rearrangement links TRBV4-1 to TRBJ1-2; 9 nucleotides agree with TRBD1. The CDR3 loop spans 16 amino acids. With 4 bases clipped from V and 0 bases from J, the junction kept 6 bases outside the gene matches. In germline, CDR1 is MGHRA, CDR2 YSYEKL. The CDR3 sequence is CASSPLTGGPNYGYTS. DNA for the CDR3: TGCGCCAGCAGCCCATTAACAGGGGGCCCTAACTATGGCTACACCTCC.

This clonotype was detected many times. At one of its ends the junction is not consistent with the germline gene, which may arise from a read error. The chain has TRBV7-9 and TRBJ1-1; 9 positions agree with TRBD1. From germline, CDR1 is SEHNR and CDR2 FQNEAQ (reference sequence). CDR3 length equals 14 residues. The CDR3 nucleotides read TGTGCCAGCAGCAACAGGGGGCGAGGGACTGAAGCTCTCTTT. Protein sequence: CASSNRGRGTEALF.

In this sample, this clonotype turned up many times. This chain links TRBV20-1 with TRBJ2-3; 12 nucleotides align to TRBD2. The CDR3 runs to 13 residues. Trimming cost V 2 bases and J 6 bases; bases outside gene matches: 0. Germline V gene lookup returns CDR1 DFQATT and CDR2 SNEGSKA (reference sequence). DNA for the CDR3: TGCAGTGCTAGACTAGCGGGAGGGGATACGCAGTATTTT. Encoded protein: CSARLAGGDTQYF.

This clonotype was counted ten times or more. The chain joins TRBV9 to TRBJ1-5; TRBD1 matches at 7 bases. This CDR3 spans 13 amino acids. The V and J ends lost 3 bases and 5 bases, in that order; junction bases with no gene match: 2. Germline CDR1 and CDR2: SGDLS and YYNGEE. The CDR3 nucleotides are TGTGCCAGCAGCGGGGACAGCTATCAGCCCCAGCATTTT. Translation: CASSGDSYQPQHF.

This clonotype has at least ten counts. The chain joins TRBV6-2 or TRBV6-3 to TRBJ2-5; the match to TRBD2 covers 11 bases. The germline gives CDR1 MNHEY, CDR2 SVGEGT. This CDR3 is built from 17 residues. J gave up 0 bases and V 5 bases, and 8 bases lay outside the gene matches. In DNA, the CDR3 is TGTGCCAGCAGTCGAGCGTCGGGACTAGCGGACCAAGAGACCCAGTACTTC. Residues: CASSRASGLADQETQYF.

This clonotype was recorded many times. The chain is built from TRBV7-9 and TRBJ2-7, with D maybe TRBD2 (5 bases). Deletions cut 5 bases from V and 7 bases from J, with 9 bases between. CDR3 length: 11 residues. Germline V gene sequence: CDR1 SEHNR, CDR2 FQNEAQ (reference sequence). Here the CDR3 DNA reads TGTGCCAGCAGCCTCGGGGAAGAGCAGTACTTC. This sequence encodes CASSLGEEQYF.

Comment on this clonotype: The likely explanation is a read error, given a far larger clone one base away. CDR3 loop: CASITLPGAGYTF. The CDR3 DNA is TGTGCCAGCATAACACTGCCCGGGGCTGGCTACACCTTC. The chain links TRBV6-2 or TRBV6-3 to TRBJ1-2, with a weak D call TRBD1 (5 bases). The germline V gene encodes CDR1 MNHEY and CDR2 SVGEGT. The ends were cut back, 7 bases at V and 7 bases at J, with 16 bases in the middle. The CDR3 covers 13 residues.

This clonotype appeared many times. This chain joins TRBV5-1 and TRBJ2-3, with 8 bases fitting TRBD2. Trimming removed 4 bases from V and 4 bases from J; junction bases left unmatched: 11. The CDR3 length is 16 residues. CDR1 is SGHRS and CDR2 is YFSETQ in the germline V gene. This chain's CDR3 is CASSRQGSGSADTQYF. DNA of the CDR3: TGCGCCAGCAGCCGTCAAGGAAGCGGGAGTGCAGATACGCAGTATTTT.

This clonotype was counted ten times or more. The chain uses TRBV12-3 or TRBV12-4 and TRBJ2-5; 11 bases agree with TRBD2. The CDR3 length is 16 residues. The V and J ends lost 5 bases and 1 base, in that order; junction bases with no gene match: 6. DNA for the CDR3: TGTGCCAGCAGTCTCGGGACTAGCGGCCCCCAAGAGACCCAGTACTTC. Its protein is CASSLGTSGPQETQYF.

This clonotype was detected many times. The chain combines TRBV20-1 with TRBJ2-5, with TRBD2 matching over 8 bases. The V gene end was trimmed by 1 base and the J gene end by 1 base; junction bases not matched to a gene: 2. The CDR3 has 14 amino acids. Germline assignment: CDR1 DFQATT and CDR2 SNEGSKA (reference sequence). DNA of the CDR3: TGCAGTGCTAGAGTTAGCGGGGTCCAAGAGACCCAGTACTTC. It specifies CSARVSGVQETQYF.

This clonotype was seen a handful of times. The J gene is TRBJ1-2, the V gene TRBV10-3, with TRBD1 identical over 7 bases. V lost 0 bases, J lost 0 bases, and 13 bases stayed unmatched. The CDR3 consists of 19 residues. The germline gives CDR1 ENHRY, CDR2 SYGVKD. CDR3: CAISESPAGRRGPNYGYTF. The CDR3 nucleotides read TGTGCCATCAGTGAGTCCCCTGCTGGGCGGAGGGGGCCTAACTATGGCTACACCTTC.

This clonotype was seen many times. The gene calls are TRBV6-1 and TRBJ1-3; D not certain. V lost 1 base and J 3 bases, leaving 7 bases between the germline ends. This CDR3 comprises 14 residues. The V gene's germline CDR1 is MNHNS and CDR2 SASEGT. The DNA of the CDR3 is TGTGCCAGCAGTGAAGGGGGAATTGGAAACACCATATATTTT. It encodes CASSEGGIGNTIYF.

In this sample, this clonotype turned up many times. The rearrangement links TRBV7-9 to TRBJ2-4; D remains ambiguous. The CDR3 sequence is 14 residues long. Germline V lookup: CDR1 SEHNR, CDR2 FQNEAQ (reference sequence). Trimming left V 5 bases short and J 8 bases short, with 16 bases between. Here the CDR3 reads CASSPDPSGYIQYF. As DNA, the CDR3 is TGTGCCAGCAGCCCGGATCCGTCGGGTTACATTCAGTACTTC.